This TCR beta chain is from a study of CDR3 diversity in severe acne. MiXCR, applied by TCRdb to the PCR reads, yields one record per CDR3 protein. The data contain approximately 79,000 distinct CDR3 sequences, around half of them singletons. Per the germline V gene, CDR1 is DFQATT and CDR2 is SNEGSKA (reference sequence). V lost 6 bases to trimming and J lost 0 bases, with 15 bases between them. This CDR3 contains 14 residues. This receptor was obtained from a male donor in good health, serving as a control. The material sequenced was blood. V gene TRBV20-1 combines with J gene TRBJ2-7; perhaps D is TRBD1 or TRBD2 (5 bases each). CDR3 region: CSATPGRLSYEQYF. The CDR3 DNA reads TGCAGTGCGACTCCGGGACGGCTCTCCTACGAGCAGTACTTC.